Sequencing of this T cell receptor (beta chain) was carried out in a study of shared clonotypes between healthy human individuals. Points from the study as a whole: Clonotypes shared by all four sorted-subset donors had higher generation probabilities than non-shared clonotypes. Researchers found naive subsets generally carried larger estimated richness than memory subsets. Sampling involved blood alone; tissue repertoires likely differ.

The CDR3 has 16 residues. In germline, CDR1 is SEHNR, CDR2 FQNEAQ (reference sequence). V was clipped by 5 bases and J by 1 base; unmatched bases: 6. A word on this clone: Antigen specificity is unknown.

In the authors' methods: Junction-only immunoSEQ data arrived without quality scores, meaning filtering differed. TCRdb keeps only in-frame clones here, not all; method: immunoSEQ multiplex PCR. Clone size and the V and J calls come from that table; the DNA yielded D and trimming. The sample includes approximately 2,000,000 clones, about 93% of them seen just once. CD8 cells regarded as naive lacked CD45RO, were positively chosen for CCR7, and omitted terminally differentiated effector memory CD45RA+ cells. The genes are TRBV7-9 and TRBJ2-2; 8 nucleotides agree with TRBD2. This clonotype was sampled from a man aged 18 to 35 in good health. Some clones in this sample may be carry-over from other donors' samples. Sample: naive CD8+ T cells from PBMCs. This chain's CDR3 is CASSSSSGLNTGELFF. The CDR3, as DNA: TGTGCCAGCAGCAGTTCTAGCGGGTTGAACACCGGGGAGCTGTTTTTT. Complete variable domain (other parts from reference TRBV7-9 and TRBJ2-2): DTGVSQNPRHKITKRGQNVTFRCDPISEHNRLYWYRQTLGQGPEFLTYFQNEAQLEKSRLLSDRFSAERPKGSFSTLEIQRTEQGDSAMYLCASSSSSGLNTGELFFGEGSRLTVL.